This T cell receptor (beta chain) originates from a study of T cells in Graves' hyperthyroidism and ophthalmopathy. V shed 4 bases and J 7 bases; nucleotides not matched to a gene: 6. The CDR3 sequence is 14 residues long. Germline CDR1 reads MNHEY; CDR2 reads SMNVEV (reference sequence). RNA transcripts yielded amplified TCR beta CDR3 regions. The study used the HTBI primer set for a first-round RT-PCR of the TCR CDR3. TCRdb called the multiplex PCR reads again in MiXCR, with one record for every CDR3 protein. The sample records around 600,000 distinct CDR3 sequences, around 15% being singletons. Approximately 10 ml of fresh peripheral blood supplied the PBMCs. This clonotype was seen only a few times.

The sequence derives from a woman between 45 and 65 years old with Graves' ophthalmopathy. The sample taken for sequencing was blood. V gene TRBV27 combines with J gene TRBJ2-1; 8 nucleotides align to TRBD2. The chain's CDR3 is CASSSPGGANEQFF. The CDR3 bases are TGTGCCAGCAGTTCCCCCGGGGGGGCTAATGAGCAGTTCTTC.